One TCR beta chain is described in this entry. Germline assignment: CDR1 SGHAT and CDR2 FQNNGV. The CDR3 loop spans 18 amino acids. V shed 2 bases and J shed 0 bases, with 14 bases lying between them. The data originate from a study of blood T cell repertoires in COVID-19. About the research overall: T cells, B-cell-depleted T cells, or PBMCs supplied cDNA or gDNA.

Clones were sequenced by immunoSEQ multiplex PCR, and TCRdb holds only the in-frame ones, with some missing. The table lists roughly 130,000 clones, approximately 84% of them singletons. The sequencing input was peripheral blood. The clonotype originates from a woman in her 30s who had recovered from COVID-19. The chain links TRBV11-2 to TRBJ1-6; D possibly corresponds to TRBD1 (6 bases). CDR3 in amino acids: CASSLRPQGSSYNSPLHF. As DNA, the CDR3 is TGTGCCAGCAGCTTACGCCCCCAGGGGAGCTCCTATAATTCACCCCTCCACTTT.